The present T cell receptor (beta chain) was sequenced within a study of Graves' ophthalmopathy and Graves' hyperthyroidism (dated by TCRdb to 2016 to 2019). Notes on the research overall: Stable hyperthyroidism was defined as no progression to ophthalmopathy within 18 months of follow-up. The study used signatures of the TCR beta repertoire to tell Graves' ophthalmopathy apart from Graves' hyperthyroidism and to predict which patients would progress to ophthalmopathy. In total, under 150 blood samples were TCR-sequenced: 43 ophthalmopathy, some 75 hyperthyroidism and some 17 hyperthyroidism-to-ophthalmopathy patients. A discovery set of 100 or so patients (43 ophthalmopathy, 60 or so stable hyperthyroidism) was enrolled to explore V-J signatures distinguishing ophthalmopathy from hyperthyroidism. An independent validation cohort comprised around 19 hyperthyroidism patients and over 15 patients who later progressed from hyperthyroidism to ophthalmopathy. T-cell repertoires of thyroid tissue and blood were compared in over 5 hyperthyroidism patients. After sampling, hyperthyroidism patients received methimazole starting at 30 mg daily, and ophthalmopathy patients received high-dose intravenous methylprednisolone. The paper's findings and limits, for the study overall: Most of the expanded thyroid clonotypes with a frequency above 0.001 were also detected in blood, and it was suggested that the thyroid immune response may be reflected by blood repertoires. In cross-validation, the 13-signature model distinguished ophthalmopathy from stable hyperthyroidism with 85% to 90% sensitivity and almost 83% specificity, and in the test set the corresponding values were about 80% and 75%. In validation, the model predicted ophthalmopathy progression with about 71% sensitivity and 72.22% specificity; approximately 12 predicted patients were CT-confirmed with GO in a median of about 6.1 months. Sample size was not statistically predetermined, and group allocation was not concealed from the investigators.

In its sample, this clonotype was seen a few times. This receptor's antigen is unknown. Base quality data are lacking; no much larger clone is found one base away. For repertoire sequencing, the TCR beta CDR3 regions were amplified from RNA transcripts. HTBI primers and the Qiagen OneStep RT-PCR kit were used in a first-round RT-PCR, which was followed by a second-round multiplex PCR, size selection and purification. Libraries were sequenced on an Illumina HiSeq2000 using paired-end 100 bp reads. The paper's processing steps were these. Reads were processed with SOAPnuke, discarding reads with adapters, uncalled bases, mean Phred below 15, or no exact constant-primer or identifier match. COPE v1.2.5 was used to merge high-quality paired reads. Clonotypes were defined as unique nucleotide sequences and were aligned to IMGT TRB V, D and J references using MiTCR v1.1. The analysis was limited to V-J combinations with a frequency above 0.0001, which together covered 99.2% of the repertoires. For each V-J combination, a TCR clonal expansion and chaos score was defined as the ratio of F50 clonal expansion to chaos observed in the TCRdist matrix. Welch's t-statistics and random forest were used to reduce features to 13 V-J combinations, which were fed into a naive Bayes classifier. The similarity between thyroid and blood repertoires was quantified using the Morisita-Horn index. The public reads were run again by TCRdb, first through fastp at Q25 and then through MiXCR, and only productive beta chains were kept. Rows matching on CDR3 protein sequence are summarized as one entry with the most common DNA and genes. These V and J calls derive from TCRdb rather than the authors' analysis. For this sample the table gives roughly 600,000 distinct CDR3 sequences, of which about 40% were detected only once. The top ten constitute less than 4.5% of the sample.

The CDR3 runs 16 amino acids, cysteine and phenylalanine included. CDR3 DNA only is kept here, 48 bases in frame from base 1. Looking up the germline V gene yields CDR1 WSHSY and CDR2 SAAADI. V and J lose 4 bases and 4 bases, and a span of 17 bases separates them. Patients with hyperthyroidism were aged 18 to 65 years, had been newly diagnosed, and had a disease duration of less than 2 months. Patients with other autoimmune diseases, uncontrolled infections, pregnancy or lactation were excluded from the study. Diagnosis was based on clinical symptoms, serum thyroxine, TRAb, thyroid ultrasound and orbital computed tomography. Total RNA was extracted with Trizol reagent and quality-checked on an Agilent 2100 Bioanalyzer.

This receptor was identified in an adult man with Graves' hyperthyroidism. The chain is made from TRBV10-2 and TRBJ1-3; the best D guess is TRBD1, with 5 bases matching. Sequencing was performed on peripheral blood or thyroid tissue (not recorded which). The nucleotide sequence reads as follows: TGCGCCAGCAGTGCTTGGGGGACCCCCGCAGGAAACACCATATATTTT. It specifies CASSAWGTPAGNTIYF.